The TCR beta chain described here comes from a study of blood T cell repertoires in COVID-19 (dated by TCRdb to 2019 to 2021). About the investigation overall: Samples from collaborators originated in the United States, Italy and Spain and spanned both the acute and convalescent phases of COVID-19. HLA class I and class II types, where available, came from metadata supplied by the sample provider rather than from assay-based typing. The sample metadata nearly always contained a de-identified subject ID, COVID-19 status, age in years and sex. Subjects who had been exposed to COVID-19, were actively infected with it, or had recovered from it provided the deeply sampled blood TCRbeta repertoires that made up the dataset. The material from the prospective study consisted of cDNA or gDNA derived from T cells, B-cell-depleted T cells, or PBMCs. The samples were drawn from two sources: the first 160 participants of the ongoing ImmuneRACE study, and over 950 subjects contributed by 6 global collaborators. A freely available public database, intended as a resource for researchers studying the immune response to SARS-CoV-2, is where the repertoires were released. Study-level results and caveats: The amount of clinical and demographic metadata varied by source and participant and was provided uncurated.

The collaborating institutions used their own protocols to collect whole blood in K2EDTA tubes. For TCRbeta analysis, collaborators shipped samples in one of three forms: frozen whole blood, isolated PBMCs, or DNA extracted from either of those sample types. Via the germline V gene, CDR1 is ENHRY and CDR2 SYGVKD. From its cysteine to its phenylalanine, the CDR3 spans 15 amino acids. The only DNA kept is the CDR3, 45 bases in frame from the first base. The junction carries 15 bases between V and J, which are trimmed by 5 bases and 4 bases respectively. Of note for this clone: Its antigen has not been determined. No clone much larger than this one lies a single base away; base qualities are absent.

The immunoSEQ Assay, a bias-controlled multiplex PCR, was used to amplify TCRbeta CDR3 regions from genomic DNA. For the original study's pipeline: The number of nucleated cells in each sample was estimated by amplification of reference gene primers within the assay. To quantify the absolute abundance of each unique TCRbeta CDR3 rearrangement, sequence reads were collapsed and filtered. Productive Simpson clonality was computed per sample as the square root of Simpson's diversity index over productive rearrangements. The source is immuneACCESS, and TCRdb retained only in-frame sequences with V and J called. Part of the clones is not carried over; for the studies checked, unresolved V genes explain less than half of this, and the remainder is unexplained. Clone size and the V and J calls come from that table; the DNA yielded D and trimming. In this sample the table shows 250,000 to 350,000 clones, more than 85% of which occur a single time. The ten largest account for around 0.8% of the sample.

Material: peripheral blood. This TCR came from a man aged 25 to 40 with acute or convalescent COVID-19. The V and J segments used are TRBV10-3 and TRBJ2-1; a tentative D match to TRBD2 spans 5 bases. This receptor has the CDR3 CAISRVTTAYNEQFF. The nucleotide sequence reads TGTGCCATCAGTAGGGTGACTACCGCTTACAATGAGCAGTTCTTC.